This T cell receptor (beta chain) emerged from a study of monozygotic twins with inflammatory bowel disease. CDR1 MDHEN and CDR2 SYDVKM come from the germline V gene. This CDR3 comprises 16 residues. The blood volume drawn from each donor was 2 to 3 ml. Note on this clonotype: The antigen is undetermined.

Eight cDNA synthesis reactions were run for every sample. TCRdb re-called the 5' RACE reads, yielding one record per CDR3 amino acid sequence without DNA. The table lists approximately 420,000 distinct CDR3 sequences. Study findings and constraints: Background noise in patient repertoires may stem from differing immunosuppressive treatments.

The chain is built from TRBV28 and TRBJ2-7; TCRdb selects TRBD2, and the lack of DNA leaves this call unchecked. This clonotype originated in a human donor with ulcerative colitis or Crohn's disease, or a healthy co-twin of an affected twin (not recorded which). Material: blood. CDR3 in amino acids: CATALPSAGTSYEQYF. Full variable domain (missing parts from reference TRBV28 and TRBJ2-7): DVKVTQSSRYLVKRTGEKVFLECVQDMDHENMFWYRQDPGLGLRLIYFSYDVKMKEKGDIPEGYSVSREKKERFSLILESASTNQTSMYLCATALPSAGTSYEQYFGPGTRLTVT.